This TCR beta chain was recorded in a study of T cells in Graves' hyperthyroidism and ophthalmopathy. Patients were excluded because of uncontrolled infection, other autoimmune disease, pregnancy or lactation. The diagnoses drew upon clinical symptoms, serum thyroxine and TRAb, thyroid ultrasound and orbital computed tomography. Amplified TCR beta CDR3 regions derived from RNA transcripts. When the TCR CDR3 underwent first-round RT-PCR, the HTBI primer set was used. TCRdb independently ran MiXCR on the multiplex PCR reads; one entry per CDR3 protein. The table lists a few hundred thousand distinct CDR3 sequences, around 16% of them singletons, with around 7.5% in the top ten. Germline CDR1 SGHDT, CDR2 YYEEEE. This CDR3 comprises 16 residues. The germline V and J ends were trimmed by 4 bases and 0 bases, with 14 bases remaining between them. There are many counts of this clonotype.

The J gene is TRBJ1-5, the V gene TRBV5-6; TRBD1 might be the D (5 bases). Sequenced: blood. The receptor's source is a woman between 25 and 40 years old with Graves' hyperthyroidism. CDR3 DNA sequence: TGTGCCAGCAGCAATCGAACAGGCTATAGCAATCAGCCCCAGCATTTT. This translates into CASSNRTGYSNQPQHF.